The present entry profiles one T cell receptor beta chain with its context. TCRdb re-derived calls from the 5' RACE reads in MiXCR, one entry per CDR3 protein. The data show over 95,000 distinct CDR3 sequences, approximately 16% seen once. This sample stems from a study of early T cells in non-severe SARS-CoV-2 infection. Trimming pared 5 bases from V and 6 bases from J, leaving 8 bases between. The germline gives CDR1 SGHRS, CDR2 YFSETQ. This CDR3 is built from 11 residues. Sequencing was done on a sample of whole blood. The V call is TRBV5-1, the J call TRBJ1-1; D ambiguous. This receptor was taken from an adult who was a healthcare worker with PCR-confirmed SARS-CoV-2 infection or an uninfected control (not recorded which). The CDR3 sequence: CASRGGPEAFF. The CDR3 nucleotides read TGCGCCAGCAGGGGCGGGCCTGAAGCTTTCTTT.